The 28 T cell receptor beta chains reported below all come from one sample, sequenced in a study of blood T cell repertoires in COVID-19. Clones were read by immunoSEQ multiplex PCR, and TCRdb kept only the in-frame ones, dropping some. The sample includes fewer than 350,000 clones, approximately 87% seen only once; the top ten take more than 10%. The specimen was peripheral blood. These TCRs come from a woman aged 30 to 39 with COVID-19, enrolled during active disease.

V gene TRBV29-1 combines with J gene TRBJ2-3; D may be TRBD1 (5 bases). Germline CDR1 reads SQVTM; CDR2 reads ANQGSEA. This CDR3 region has 12 residues. V shed 6 bases and J shed 7 bases, with 14 bases lying between them. The CDR3 protein is CSVGQGRNTQYF. CDR3 DNA sequence: TGCAGCGTCGGACAAGGTAGAAATACGCAGTATTTT.

This clone was recorded once. This chain connects TRBV2 to TRBJ1-2; TRBD1 matches 7 bases. The germline CDR1 and CDR2 sequences are SNHLY and FYNNEI. V lost 4 bases, J lost 2 bases, and 1 base stayed unmatched. There are 13 residues in the CDR3. CDR3: CASSVTGNYGYTF. The DNA of the CDR3 is TGTGCCAGCAGTGTGACAGGGAACTATGGCTACACCTTC.

J is TRBJ2-3 and V is TRBV29-1; D is unresolved. Trimming pared 6 bases from V and 5 bases from J, leaving 6 bases between. The CDR3 contains 10 residues. Germline-derived CDR1 and CDR2 are SQVTM and ANQGSEA. Here the CDR3 reads CSVFGDTQYF. The CDR3 nucleotides are TGCAGCGTCTTCGGAGATACGCAGTATTTT.

This sequence joins TRBV30 and TRBJ1-1; a possible D gene is TRBD1 (5 bases). The CDR3 sequence is 13 residues long. Trimming removed 5 bases at V and 0 bases at J, with 10 bases between. CDR1 is GTSNPN, CDR2 SVGIG, per germline (reference sequence). CDR3 protein: CAWDRGVNTEAFF. As DNA, the CDR3 is TGTGCCTGGGACCGGGGGGTGAACACTGAAGCTTTCTTT.

The gene calls are TRBV7-8 and TRBJ1-6; no clear D. The CDR3 is 15 amino acids. Germline V gene lookup returns CDR1 SGHVS and CDR2 FQNEAQ. Trimming shortened V by 2 bases and J by 9 bases, and 14 bases separated the two germline ends. The CDR3 protein is CASSLSAAVGSPLHF. The CDR3 nucleotides are TGTGCCAGCAGCTTATCCGCGGCAGTAGGTTCACCCCTCCACTTT.

This clone showed up just once. The genes are TRBV18 and TRBJ2-2; D gene unclear. CDR1 and CDR2 from the germline V gene are KGHSH and LQKENI. The CDR3 loop spans 13 amino acids. V gave up 3 bases and J gave up 2 bases, with 4 bases separating them. CDR3 in amino acids: CASSPPNTGELFF. CDR3 DNA sequence: TGTGCCAGCTCACCCCCAAACACCGGGGAGCTGTTTTTT.

The rearrangement joins TRBV7-9 to TRBJ2-7; no reliable D call. V dropped 6 bases and J dropped 5 bases, with 14 bases sitting between them. The germline V gene has CDR1 SEHNR and CDR2 FQNEAQ (reference sequence). This CDR3 is 13 amino acids long. CDR3 bases: TGTGCCAGCAGTGATCCCGGTTTCCACGAGCAGTACTTC. Translating it yields CASSDPGFHEQYF.

This chain joins TRBV5-8 and TRBJ2-3, with 14 positions matching TRBD2. Germline CDR1 is SGHTS and CDR2 is YDEGEE. The V and J ends lost 3 bases and 5 bases, in that order; junction bases with no gene match: 5. The CDR3 extends over 16 amino acids. The DNA for the CDR3 is TGTGCCAGCAGCTCGGGACTAGCGGGGGTTGGAGATACGCAGTATTTT. Its translation is CASSSGLAGVGDTQYF.

The genes are TRBV28 and TRBJ2-7; 10 positions agree with TRBD1. The CDR3 has 14 amino acids. Germline V gene data show CDR1 as MDHEN and CDR2 as SYDVKM. The V gene end was trimmed by 6 bases and the J gene end by 4 bases; junction bases not matched to a gene: 6. This CDR3 reads CASRDSDRGYEQYF. CDR3 DNA: TGTGCCAGCAGGGATTCGGACAGGGGGTACGAGCAGTACTTC.

The V call is TRBV2, the J call TRBJ2-7; 13 bases map to TRBD2. Germline V lookup: CDR1 SNHLY, CDR2 FYNNEI. V gave up 7 bases and J gave up 1 base; unmatched junction bases: 4. The CDR3 contains 15 residues. The CDR3 DNA reads TGTGCCAGCACCGGGACTAGCGGGGATTCCTACGAGCAGTACTTC. Its translation: CASTGTSGDSYEQYF.

This clone was seen only once. The V and J genes are TRBV6-5 and TRBJ1-6; 8 bases agree with TRBD1. The CDR3 runs to 15 residues. Germline V gene lookup returns CDR1 MNHEY and CDR2 SVGAGI. V lost 4 bases and J lost 7; bases outside the gene matches: 6. The CDR3, as DNA: TGTGCCAGCAGTTTAGACAGGGGCAACAATTCACCCCTCCACTTT. Amino acids: CASSLDRGNNSPLHF.

This chain connects TRBV5-6 to TRBJ2-1, with 12 bases that match TRBD2. From germline, CDR1 is SGHDT and CDR2 YYEEEE. The junction had 5 bases not matched to a gene; V was cut back by 0 bases and J by 1 base. This CDR3 contains 18 residues. The CDR3 here is CASSLGLAGAGSYNEQFF. Here the CDR3 DNA reads TGTGCCAGCAGCTTGGGACTAGCGGGGGCCGGGTCCTACAATGAGCAGTTCTTC.

This chain connects TRBV15 to TRBJ1-6; D perhaps matches TRBD1 (6 bases). Germline values: CDR1 LNHNV, CDR2 YYDKDF (reference sequence). The CDR3 covers 15 residues. Trimming left V 3 bases short and J 7 bases short, with 13 bases between. Here the CDR3 reads CATSRGGQTNSPLHF. CDR3 coding DNA: TGTGCCACCAGCAGGGGCGGACAGACAAATTCACCCCTCCACTTT.

The CDR3 protein is CASSFPDGDSYNEQFF. CDR3 nucleotide sequence: TGTGCCAGCAGTTTTCCGGACGGGGACTCCTACAATGAGCAGTTCTTC. V gene TRBV27 combines with J gene TRBJ2-1; D perhaps matches TRBD2 (5 bases). The CDR3 covers 16 residues. In germline, CDR1 is MNHEY, CDR2 SMNVEV (reference sequence). V shed 3 bases and J shed 0 bases, with 12 bases lying between them.

V is TRBV28 and J is TRBJ1-2; 7 bases line up with TRBD1. CDR1 is MDHEN, CDR2 SYDVKM, per germline. The V segment lost 4 bases and the J segment 4 bases; nucleotides outside the gene matches: 6. The CDR3 is 14 amino acids. This chain's CDR3 is CASSSGQAPYGYTF. CDR3 sequence (DNA): TGTGCCAGCAGTTCAGGACAGGCACCCTATGGCTACACCTTC.

The rearrangement links TRBV6-5 to TRBJ1-3, with D maybe TRBD1 (6 bases). CDR1 is MNHEY, CDR2 SVGAGI, per germline. Between the trimmed V and J ends, which lost 6 bases and 0 bases, there was a span of 9 bases. The CDR3 totals 14 residues. This CDR3 reads CASRTGASGNTIYF. The CDR3 DNA sequence: TGTGCCAGCAGGACAGGCGCCTCTGGAAACACCATATATTTT.

The chain combines TRBV16 with TRBJ1-2, with 7 nucleotides matching TRBD1. Germline V gene lookup returns CDR1 KGHSY and CDR2 FQNENV. J lost 4 bases, V lost 0 bases, and 8 bases had no gene match. The CDR3 spans 16 residues. The DNA of the CDR3 is TGTGCCAGCAGCCAATCGGAGACAGGGAACCTCTATGGCTACACCTTC. Encoded protein: CASSQSETGNLYGYTF.

The table lists this clone with a count of one. The rearrangement links TRBV3-1 (or the pseudogene TRBV3-2) to TRBJ1-2; 9 nucleotides agree with TRBD1. The CDR3 has 17 amino acids. The V segment lost 1 base and the J segment 4 bases; nucleotides outside the gene matches: 10. The germline V gene has CDR1 LGHDT and CDR2 YNNKEL (reference sequence). The CDR3, as DNA: TGTGCCAGCAGCCAAGTCCGGGGACAGGGAGGTACCTATGGCTACACCTTC. Translating gives CASSQVRGQGGTYGYTF.

This clone was counted a few times. This chain links TRBV5-1 with TRBJ1-3; the match to TRBD1 covers 7 bases. Trimming cost V 3 bases and J 6 bases; bases outside gene matches: 6. Looked up from germline, CDR1 is SGHRS and CDR2 is YFSETQ. CDR3 length equals 14 residues. For the CDR3, the DNA is TGCGCCAGCAGCTCGGGACAGCCTTTAAACACCATATATTTT. Its translation: CASSSGQPLNTIYF.

This clone was detected only a few times. This chain links TRBV29-1 with TRBJ2-7, with TRBD1 identical over 10 bases. This CDR3 comprises 13 residues. Germline V gene sequence: CDR1 SQVTM, CDR2 ANQGSEA. V gave up 5 bases and J gave up 5 bases; unmatched junction bases: 6. The DNA for the CDR3 is TGCAGCGTTCTCGGGACAGGGGTCCACGAGCAGTACTTC. This translates into CSVLGTGVHEQYF.

This clone was seen once. The chain has TRBV10-2 and TRBJ2-7; D unclear. Germline lookup yields CDR1 WSHSY and CDR2 SAAADI. The CDR3 consists of 12 residues. Trimming removed 0 bases from V and 5 bases from J, with 5 bases in between. The DNA for the CDR3 is TGCGCCAGCAGTGAGTCTAGTCACGAGCAGTACTTC. Protein: CASSESSHEQYF.

The gene calls are TRBV18 and TRBJ1-5, with D unresolved. Trimming cost V 6 bases and J 6 bases, with 12 bases left between them. The germline V gene has CDR1 KGHSH and CDR2 LQKENI. CDR3 length: 13 residues. The chain's CDR3 is CASSSRLGQPQHF. DNA of the CDR3: TGTGCCAGCTCGTCTAGGCTGGGTCAGCCCCAGCATTTT.

The chain uses TRBV6-4 and TRBJ2-1; 7 bases agree with TRBD2. The CDR3 has 14 amino acids. Germline CDR1 and CDR2: MRHNA and SNTAGT. The J segment lost 7 bases and the V segment lost 5 bases, leaving 8 bases of the junction unmatched. The DNA of the CDR3 is TGTGCCAGCAGTACGGACCCGGGGGGAAATGAGCAGTTCTTC. Translation gives CASSTDPGGNEQFF.

This clone was recorded once. This chain links TRBV5-4 with TRBJ2-3; 10 bases fit TRBD1. V was clipped by 0 bases and J by 2 bases; unmatched bases: 3. The CDR3 contains 16 residues. Germline V lookup: CDR1 SGHNT, CDR2 YYREEE (reference sequence). The CDR3 loop reads CASSLEGQGFTDTQYF. Here the CDR3 DNA reads TGTGCCAGCAGCTTGGAGGGACAGGGGTTCACAGATACGCAGTATTTT.

This chain's CDR3 is CASSGQDGRGTQYF. CDR3 in DNA: TGTGCCAGCAGCGGACAGGACGGCAGAGGGACCCAGTACTTC. The rearrangement uses TRBV13 and TRBJ2-5; 7 bases agree with TRBD1. CDR1 is PRHDT, CDR2 FYEKMQ, per germline (reference sequence). The CDR3 totals 14 residues. V dropped 5 bases and J dropped 7; count of bases not matched to a gene: 10. The full variable domain, its missing parts supplied by reference TRBV13 and TRBJ2-5, is AAGVIQSPRHLIKEKRETATLKCYPIPRHDTVYWYQQGPGQDPQFLISFYEKMQSDKGSIPDRFSAQQFSDYHSELNMSSLELGDSALYFCASSGQDGRGTQYFGPGTRLLVL.

This clone has just one count. The V call is TRBV5-5, the J call TRBJ2-1; D is undetermined. Trimming pared 0 bases from V and 4 bases from J, leaving 8 bases between. The CDR3 is made up of 14 amino acids. Germline V gene data show CDR1 as SGHKS and CDR2 as YYEKEE (reference sequence). The chain's CDR3 is CASSLGHFYNEQFF. As DNA, the CDR3 is TGTGCCAGCAGCTTGGGTCATTTTTACAATGAGCAGTTCTTC.

The chain is built from TRBV3-1 (or the pseudogene TRBV3-2) and TRBJ2-7; possible D gene TRBD1, 6 bases. V lost 1 base and J 0 bases, leaving 19 bases between the germline ends. The CDR3 runs 18 residues. Per the germline V gene, CDR1 is LGHDT and CDR2 is YNNKEL (reference sequence). The CDR3 DNA sequence: TGTGCCAGCAGCCAAGTTCCGCCAGGCAGGGGATACTCCTACGAGCAGTACTTC. Translated, it gives CASSQVPPGRGYSYEQYF.

The CDR3 loop reads CASSHRQGLAGLRTSYEQYF. In DNA form, the CDR3 reads TGTGCCAGCAGCCATCGGCAAGGACTAGCGGGGTTAAGAACCTCCTACGAGCAGTACTTC. This rearrangement joins TRBV3-1 (or the pseudogene TRBV3-2) to TRBJ2-7, with TRBD2 identical over 12 bases. The CDR3 has 20 amino acids. V lost 3 bases and J lost 0; bases outside the gene matches: 15. CDR1 LGHDT and CDR2 YNNKEL come from the germline V gene (reference sequence).